This T cell receptor (beta chain) is from a study of blood T cell repertoires in COVID-19. About the study: Acute-phase and convalescent COVID-19 samples originated in the United States, Italy and Spain. T cells, B-cell-depleted T cells, or PBMCs provided the cDNA or gDNA that served as material.

This CDR3 is 14 amino acids long. In germline, CDR1 is MNHEY, CDR2 SVGEGT. Trimming left V 0 bases short and J 2 bases short, with 8 bases between. Methods used by the authors: The authors estimated nucleated cell counts from reference gene primer amplification. Assay used: immunoSEQ multiplex PCR; TCRdb lists only in-frame clones, some missing. V and J calls plus clone size are reproduced from that table; the DNA served to infer D and trimming. In the table there are more than 130,000 clones, around nine tenths of which are singletons. The sequencing input was peripheral blood. The receptor comes from a woman aged 40 to 49 with acute or convalescent COVID-19. The chain uses TRBV6-2 or TRBV6-3 and TRBJ2-7; D is undetermined. The CDR3 here is CASSYSRKAYEQYF. CDR3 nucleotide sequence: TGTGCCAGCAGTTACTCGAGGAAAGCCTACGAGCAGTACTTC.